These 28 T cell receptor beta chains originate from one sample sequenced in a study of T cells in Graves' hyperthyroidism and ophthalmopathy. Researchers amplified the TCR beta CDR3 regions from RNA transcripts. A set of HTBI primers served as the primers for a first-round RT-PCR of the TCR CDR3. TCRdb recomputed calls from the multiplex PCR reads with MiXCR, one row per CDR3 protein. The sample comprises roughly 570,000 distinct CDR3 sequences, 46% of which are singletons, and about 8.3% rests with the top ten. Sequencing used peripheral blood or thyroid tissue (not recorded which). Every receptor here comes from a woman under 30 with Graves' hyperthyroidism.

The V and J genes are TRBV29-1 and TRBJ1-2; TRBD1 is a possible D gene (5 bases). Trimming removed 8 bases at V and 2 bases at J, with 12 bases between. The length of the CDR3 is 12 residues. Per the germline V gene, CDR1 is SQVTM and CDR2 is ANQGSEA. This chain's CDR3 is CSSAGYNYGYTF. CDR3 DNA sequence: TGCAGCTCTGCAGGGTACAACTATGGCTACACCTTC.

For this clonotype: A much larger clonotype is one base distant, so this may be a read error. The chain has TRBV5-6 and TRBJ1-5; D possibly corresponds to TRBD1 (5 bases). This CDR3 is built from 15 residues. The germline V gene has CDR1 SGHDT and CDR2 YYEEEE. The CDR3 coding sequence is TGTGCCGGCAGCTCCCGGGGCAAGGGATTTCAGCCCCAGCATTTT. Protein sequence: CAGSSRGKGFQPQHF.

The gene calls are TRBV4-3 and TRBJ2-3; D ambiguous. Per germline, CDR1 LGHNA and CDR2 YSLEER. The V end was cut by 1 base, the J end by 5 bases, with 10 bases between. CDR3 length: 14 amino acids. CDR3: CASSQGVRRDTQYF. DNA for the CDR3: TGCGCCAGCAGCCAAGGAGTTAGGAGAGATACGCAGTATTTT.

Comment on this clonotype: The junction departs from germline at one end; a sequencing error may be responsible. This chain connects TRBV7-3 to TRBJ2-2, with D tentatively TRBD2 (6 bases). Looked up from germline, CDR1 is SGHTA and CDR2 is FQGTGA. The CDR3 is 15 amino acids. CDR3 in DNA: TGTGCCAGCAGCTCTAACCTAGGAGTCACCGGGGGGCTGTTTTTT. Encoded protein: CASSSNLGVTGGLFF.

In this sample, this clonotype turned up a few times. This chain connects TRBV2 to TRBJ1-5, with D uncertain. Trimming shortened V by 2 bases and J by 7 bases, and 12 bases separated the two germline ends. This CDR3 has 14 amino acids. Germline lookup yields CDR1 SNHLY and CDR2 FYNNEI. CDR3: CASSELFGEQPQHF. The CDR3 DNA reads as TGTGCCAGCAGTGAATTGTTTGGGGAACAGCCCCAGCATTTT.

Ten or more counts support this clonotype. V gene TRBV7-9 combines with J gene TRBJ1-1, with D uncertain. V was clipped by 0 bases and J by 3 bases, with 8 bases between them. Per the germline V gene, CDR1 is SEHNR and CDR2 is FQNEAQ (reference sequence). The CDR3 consists of 14 residues. The CDR3: CASSLASWDTEAFF. CDR3 bases: TGTGCCAGCAGCTTAGCCAGCTGGGACACTGAAGCTTTCTTT.

V usage is TRBV20-1 and J usage is TRBJ2-7; 7 nucleotides agree with TRBD2. This CDR3 has 17 amino acids. V shed 1 base, J shed 0 bases, and the junction held 12 bases outside the gene matches. The germline V gene encodes CDR1 DFQATT and CDR2 SNEGSKA (reference sequence). The CDR3, as DNA: TGCAGTGCTAGAGTCGGGGCTAGCGGCCAGAGCTCCTACGAGCAGTACTTC. Translating gives CSARVGASGQSSYEQYF.

The chain combines TRBV10-3 with TRBJ1-1; D is perhaps TRBD1 (6 bases). This CDR3 has 17 amino acids. The germline V and J ends were trimmed by 0 bases and 0 bases, with 14 bases remaining between them. The germline gives CDR1 ENHRY, CDR2 SYGVKD. The CDR3 reads CAISESSFGQMNTEAFF. The CDR3 region has the DNA TGTGCCATCAGTGAGTCAAGTTTCGGACAGATGAACACTGAAGCTTTCTTT.

The chain recombines TRBV18 with TRBJ1-1; 10 bases match TRBD1. CDR1 and CDR2 from the germline V gene are KGHSH and LQKENI. V was pared by 7 bases and J by 4 bases, with 9 bases of the junction left unmatched. CDR3 length: 15 residues. CDR3 sequence: CASLSDRTGGTEAFF. Here the CDR3 DNA reads TGTGCCAGCTTGTCGGACCGGACAGGGGGCACTGAAGCTTTCTTT.

This clonotype was seen more than once but under ten times. A much larger clone lies a single base off, so this may be a read error. The V and J genes are TRBV6-2 or TRBV6-3 and TRBJ1-1; D is unclear. Germline-derived CDR1 and CDR2 are MNHEY and SVGEGT. Trimming cost V 2 bases and J 6 bases, with 16 bases left between them. CDR3 length: 15 amino acids. DNA for the CDR3: TGTGCCAGCAGTTACGGCCCGTGGATGCGTGCTGAAGCTTTCTTT. Protein sequence: CASSYGPWMRAEAFF.

This clonotype was seen ten or more times. The V gene is TRBV19, the J gene TRBJ2-7; D not resolved. Between the trimmed V and J ends, which lost 7 bases and 1 base, there was a span of 14 bases. In germline, CDR1 is LNHDA, CDR2 SQIVND (reference sequence). The CDR3 runs 14 residues. CDR3 amino acids: CASKALVESYEQYF. The CDR3 bases are TGTGCCAGTAAAGCTTTGGTAGAATCCTACGAGCAGTACTTC.

This clonotype was detected many times. V usage is TRBV7-9 and J usage is TRBJ1-1; no reliable D call. This CDR3 is built from 15 residues. V lost 0 bases and J 2 bases, leaving 10 bases between the germline ends. Germline V CDR1 and CDR2: SEHNR, FQNEAQ (reference sequence). CDR3 sequence (DNA): TGTGCCAGCAGCTTAGCCCAGTTGGGAAACACTGAAGCTTTCTTT. Its translation is CASSLAQLGNTEAFF.

The chain is built from TRBV20-1 and TRBJ2-3; 10 bases agree with TRBD2. V shed 4 bases and J 1 base; nucleotides not matched to a gene: 2. Germline V lookup: CDR1 DFQATT, CDR2 SNEGSKA (reference sequence). This CDR3 is 14 amino acids long. CDR3 nucleotide sequence: TGCAGTGCTAAGGGGACTAGCGGCACAGATACGCAGTATTTT. This gives the protein CSAKGTSGTDTQYF.

CDR3 bases: TGTGCCAGCAGTGAATGGCCGGGAGCGGGAGAGACCCAGTACTTC. Its protein is CASSEWPGAGETQYF. The V call is TRBV2, the J call TRBJ2-5, with D perhaps TRBD2 (6 bases). This CDR3 has 15 amino acids. CDR1 SNHLY and CDR2 FYNNEI come from the germline V gene. The V end lost 2 bases, the J end lost 4 bases, and 14 bases lay between the germline ends.

The chain employs TRBV19 and TRBJ2-6; 11 bases align to TRBD2. The CDR3 runs to 18 residues. Germline CDR1 is LNHDA and CDR2 is SQIVND (reference sequence). The V segment lost 4 bases and the J segment 0 bases; nucleotides outside the gene matches: 5. The CDR3 DNA follows: TGTGCCAGTAGTAAGGGACTAGCGGCAAGCTCTGGGGCCAACGTCCTGACTTTC. This gives the protein CASSKGLAASSGANVLTF.

There are many counts of this clonotype. V and J are TRBV2 and TRBJ1-1; D remains unclear. The CDR3 has 14 amino acids. From germline, CDR1 is SNHLY and CDR2 FYNNEI. With 3 bases removed from V and 4 bases from J, the gap between germline ends came to 12 bases. The CDR3 reads CASSDRVVGTEAFF. DNA for the CDR3: TGTGCCAGCAGTGATAGGGTCGTGGGCACTGAAGCTTTCTTT.

V is TRBV12-3 or TRBV12-4 and J is TRBJ2-5; maybe TRBD1 (5 bases). The V and J ends lost 6 bases and 3 bases respectively, with 29 bases between them. The CDR3 totals 19 residues. The CDR3 reads CASSPVPRVAGKGKETQYF. CDR3 nucleotides: TGTGCCAGCAGCCCAGTCCCCCGGGTGGCAGGGAAGGGGAAAGAGACCCAGTACTTC.

The chain joins TRBV5-6 to TRBJ1-2; no clear D. The CDR3 extends over 14 amino acids. In germline, CDR1 is SGHDT, CDR2 YYEEEE. Between the trimmed V and J ends, which lost 0 bases and 7 bases, there was a span of 13 bases. CDR3 sequence: CASSLGGSSVGYTF. As DNA, the CDR3 is TGTGCCAGCAGCTTGGGTGGGTCTTCAGTTGGCTACACCTTC.

The chain's CDR3 is CASDPPTNYGYTF. The CDR3 nucleotides read TGTGCCAGTGACCCGCCTACTAACTATGGCTACACCTTC. The gene calls are TRBV19 and TRBJ1-2; no clear D gene. With 8 bases removed from V and 0 bases from J, the gap between germline ends came to 10 bases. Looked up from germline, CDR1 is LNHDA and CDR2 is SQIVND (reference sequence). The CDR3 sequence is 13 residues long.

V gene TRBV5-1 combines with J gene TRBJ1-2; TRBD1 matches 7 bases. The J segment lost 6 bases and the V segment lost 4 bases, leaving 6 bases of the junction unmatched. CDR3 size: 13 residues. Germline assignment: CDR1 SGHRS and CDR2 YFSETQ. For the CDR3, the DNA is TGCGCCAGCAGCCAAGGGGACAGCAATGGCTACACCTTC. This codes for CASSQGDSNGYTF.

Remarks on this clonotype: A much larger clone sits a single nucleotide away, making a read error possible. This rearrangement joins TRBV6-5 to TRBJ2-7; tentative D call: TRBD2 (6 bases). The CDR3 contains 14 residues. From germline, CDR1 is MNHEY and CDR2 SVGAGI. Trimming removed 6 bases from V and 2 bases from J, with 14 bases in between. The CDR3 coding sequence is TGTGCCAGCAGAGAGAGTACTAGCCCCTACGAGCAGTACTTC. Its protein is CASRESTSPYEQYF.

Details on this clonotype: In this CDR3 the conserved last residue, phenylalanine or tryptophan, is missing, so a read error is likely. The DNA is left out, because the CDR3 cannot be placed on it with certainty; the CDR3 is given as TCRdb lists it. The chain is built from TRBV10-3 and TRBJ2-6; TRBD2 was called by the table and not checked on the DNA. Germline lookup yields CDR1 ENHRY and CDR2 SYGVKD. The CDR3 is 11 residues long, ends included. The CDR3 here is CAISPGLAGST.

The chain employs TRBV6-6 and TRBJ1-6, with D unresolved. Germline CDR1 and CDR2: MNHNY and SVGAGI (reference sequence). The CDR3 is made up of 12 amino acids. V was cut by 6 bases and J by 9 bases, with 9 bases left in between. The CDR3 loop reads CASRDSGSPLHF. CDR3 sequence (DNA): TGTGCCAGCAGAGACTCCGGTTCACCCCTCCACTTT.

Concerning this clonotype: At one end, the junction sequence differs from germline, possibly due to a read error. The chain uses TRBV7-7 and TRBJ2-5; 8 bases are shared with TRBD1. This CDR3 comprises 16 residues. The germline CDR1 and CDR2 sequences are SSHAT and FNYEAQ (reference sequence). The CDR3 loop is CASSQSDRAGQETQYF. CDR3 nucleotides: TGCGCCAGCAGCCAGTCGGACAGGGCGGGACAAGAGACCCAGTACTTC.

In the case of this clonotype: One end of the junction does not line up with germline, which may come from a read error. The rearrangement links TRBV20-1 to TRBJ2-5; 8 bases map to TRBD2. CDR3 length: 14 residues. The V gene's germline CDR1 is DFQATT and CDR2 SNEGSKA (reference sequence). DNA for the CDR3: TGCAGTGCTAGGCCGGGGGGGAGGGAGGAGACCCAGCACTTC. Protein product: CSARPGGREETQHF.

The sample holds many counts of this clonotype. This rearrangement joins TRBV20-1 to TRBJ1-5; D remains ambiguous. Germline lookup yields CDR1 DFQATT and CDR2 SNEGSKA (reference sequence). This CDR3 region has 14 residues. Between the trimmed V and J ends, which lost 0 bases and 6 bases, there was a span of 12 bases. The CDR3 spells CSARERDIVQPQHF. The CDR3 DNA is TGCAGTGCTAGAGAACGGGATATTGTTCAGCCCCAGCATTTT.

This clonotype was counted between two and nine times. V and J are TRBV24-1 and TRBJ2-7, with D unclear. Germline V gives CDR1 KGHDR, CDR2 SFDVKD. Trimming took 3 bases from V and 0 from J, leaving 11 bases between them. This CDR3 is 15 amino acids long. As DNA, the CDR3 is TGTGCCACCAGTGATGGGCACTCCGACTCCTACGAGCAGTACTTC. It codes for CATSDGHSDSYEQYF.

This clonotype was recorded many times. The chain carries TRBV7-9 and TRBJ1-2; D unresolved. Between the trimmed V and J ends, which lost 5 bases and 4 bases, there was a span of 11 bases. This CDR3 contains 13 residues. Per the germline V gene, CDR1 is SEHNR and CDR2 is FQNEAQ (reference sequence). CDR3: CASSQSGSYGYTF. DNA of the CDR3: TGTGCCAGCAGCCAGTCCGGGTCCTATGGCTACACCTTC.